These 11 T cell receptor beta chains came from one sample sequenced in a study of T-cell memory formation after mild COVID-19. Via MiXCR, TCRdb re-called the 5' RACE reads, giving one row per CDR3 protein. Among a few hundred thousand distinct CDR3 sequences listed, around an eighth were seen once. Input material: PBMCs or a T cell subset sorted from them (not recorded which). Receptors were obtained from a man between 18 and 29 years old who had mild COVID-19 (a few samples of this study predate the infection). Cell type and time point are not known.

The chain carries TRBV9 and TRBJ2-1; 10 bases fit TRBD1. The J segment lost 6 bases and the V segment lost 0 bases, leaving 3 bases of the junction unmatched. The V gene's germline CDR1 is SGDLS and CDR2 YYNGEE. The CDR3 length is 15 residues. The DNA for the CDR3 is TGTGCCAGCAGCGTAGGCGGACAGGGGGTCAATGAGCAGTTCTTC. Translation gives CASSVGGQGVNEQFF. Full variable domain (remainder filled in from reference TRBV9 and TRBJ2-1): DSGVTQTPKHLITATGQRVTLRCSPRSGDLSVYWYQQSLDQGLQFLIQYYNGEERAKGNILERFSAQQFPDLHSELNLSSLELGDSALYFCASSVGGQGVNEQFFGPGTRLTVL.

The chain employs TRBV3-1 and TRBJ1-5; D uncertain. This CDR3 has 13 amino acids. The germline V gene encodes CDR1 LGHDT and CDR2 YNNKEL (reference sequence). V lost 4 bases and J lost 10, with 14 bases in between. The CDR3 reads CASSLLLTGPQHF. In nucleotides, the CDR3 is TGTGCCAGCAGCCTCCTCCTAACGGGACCCCAGCATTTT.

The gene calls are TRBV7-9 and TRBJ1-3; D is ambiguous. Germline assignment: CDR1 SEHNR and CDR2 FQNEAQ (reference sequence). V was trimmed by 11 bases and J by 0 bases, leaving 11 bases between them. This CDR3 comprises 13 residues. CDR3 bases: TGTGCCGGTACCCACAGCTCTGGAAACACCATATATTTT. It encodes CAGTHSSGNTIYF.

For this clonotype: A much larger clonotype is one base distant, so this may be a read error. This is likely a read error, given that the CDR3 carries no conserved phenylalanine or tryptophan at its end. The chain recombines TRBV4-3 with TRBJ2-5, with D hard to call. Per the germline V gene, CDR1 is LGHNA and CDR2 is YSLEER. This CDR3 is built from 14 residues. V was pared by 0 bases and J by 4 bases, with 9 bases between. The CDR3 sequence is CASSQDDLTETQYL. In nucleotides, the CDR3 is TGCGCCAGCAGCCAAGATGATCTAACAGAGACCCAGTACTTA.

The V and J genes are TRBV6-1 and TRBJ2-3, with 11 bases that match TRBD2. J gave up 15 bases and V 6 bases, and 14 bases lay outside the gene matches. The CDR3 sequence is 14 residues long. Germline V gene lookup returns CDR1 MNHNS and CDR2 SASEGT. CDR3 sequence (DNA): TGTGCCAGCAGAGCGGGACTAGCGGTCGCTCCCGCCTATTTT. Translated, it gives CASRAGLAVAPAYF.

This clonotype was observed at least ten times. The chain recombines TRBV5-1 with TRBJ1-1, with D maybe TRBD1 (5 bases). The CDR3 consists of 13 residues. Trimming cost V 4 bases and J 4 bases, with 11 bases left between them. The V gene's germline CDR1 is SGHRS and CDR2 YFSETQ. The CDR3 loop reads CASSRDRRTEAFF. CDR3 sequence (DNA): TGCGCCAGCAGCCGTGACAGACGCACTGAAGCTTTCTTT.

The J gene is TRBJ1-2, the V gene TRBV4-1; 7 nucleotides line up with TRBD1. Unmatched junction bases numbered 2, after V lost 0 bases and J lost 1 base. Looked up from germline, CDR1 is MGHRA and CDR2 is YSYEKL. CDR3 size: 15 residues. CDR3 nucleotide sequence: TGCGCCAGCAGCCAAGATGCAGGGGGTAACTATGGCTACACCTTC. This sequence encodes CASSQDAGGNYGYTF.

This clonotype was seen a handful of times. The chain has TRBV30 and TRBJ1-6, with a weak D call TRBD1 (6 bases). The CDR3 totals 15 residues. V was shortened by 8 bases and J by 10 bases, with 24 bases between the two germline ends. Germline V CDR1 and CDR2: GTSNPN, SVGIG (reference sequence). CDR3 loop: CAATPSGTWGSPLHF. The CDR3 coding sequence is TGTGCCGCAACCCCATCCGGGACATGGGGGTCACCCCTCCACTTT. Based on the CDR3 plus reference TRBV30 and TRBJ1-6, the full variable domain is SQTIHQWPATLVQPVGSPLSLECTVEGTSNPNLYWYRQAAGRGLQLLFYSVGIGQISSEVPQNLSASRPQDRQFILSSKKLLLSDSGFYLCAATPSGTWGSPLHFGNGTRLTVT.

The gene calls are TRBV12-3 or TRBV12-4 and TRBJ1-1, with unresolved D. CDR3 length equals 15 residues. Trimming took off 6 bases at V and 0 bases at J, with 14 bases between the two ends. The CDR3 bases are TGTGCCAGCAGCCCGATACAGAGAATGAACACTGAAGCTTTCTTT. Encoded protein: CASSPIQRMNTEAFF.

This clonotype was detected a few times. The chain is built from TRBV3-1 and TRBJ1-2; D is perhaps TRBD1 (5 bases). Germline values: CDR1 LGHDT, CDR2 YNNKEL (reference sequence). This CDR3 is built from 14 residues. V lost 0 bases to trimming and J lost 4 bases, with 9 bases between them. The CDR3 coding sequence is TGTGCCAGCAGCCAAGAATGGGGGACCTATGGCTACACCTTC. Protein sequence: CASSQEWGTYGYTF.

This clonotype was counted a few times. The chain has TRBV6-1 and TRBJ2-7; the D is unclear. V was shortened by 3 bases and J by 4 bases, with 19 bases between the two germline ends. This CDR3 contains 16 residues. Germline V gene sequence: CDR1 MNHNS, CDR2 SASEGT. The CDR3 protein is CASSDAFWGFGYEQYV. CDR3 coding DNA: TGTGCCAGCAGTGATGCATTCTGGGGTTTTGGATACGAGCAGTACGTC.